The clone carrying this T cell receptor beta chain appeared a few times. What it binds is unknown. Diagnosing involved the use of clinical symptoms, serum thyroxine and TRAb, thyroid ultrasound and orbital computed tomography. This entry comes from a study of T cells in Graves' hyperthyroidism and ophthalmopathy. Background on the study: At initial diagnosis, before any treatment had begun, peripheral blood was obtained.

Regarding the study as a whole: Before onset, ophthalmopathy was predicted by the model a median approximately 6.6 months earlier. From stable hyperthyroidism, ophthalmopathy was separated by a 13 V-J model.

TCR beta CDR3 regions were amplified from RNA transcripts. RT-PCR in the first round (using the HTBI primer set) targeted the TCR CDR3. TCRdb fed the multiplex PCR reads into MiXCR, producing one record per CDR3 protein. Of about 600,000 distinct CDR3 sequences listed, more than 12% were seen once; the top ten hold around 12%. Germline lookup yields CDR1 KGHSH and CDR2 LQKENI. Trimming took 5 bases from V and 2 from J, leaving 13 bases between them. The CDR3 loop spans 15 amino acids. Input material: blood. The TCR originated in a woman aged 45-65 years with Graves' ophthalmopathy. The genes are TRBV18 and TRBJ2-1; tentatively, D is TRBD1 or TRBD2 (5 bases each). The CDR3 loop is CASSGDGSTYNEQFF. In DNA form, the CDR3 reads TGTGCCAGCTCAGGGGACGGAAGTACCTACAATGAGCAGTTCTTC.